Listed here are 17 T cell receptor beta chains from one sample, sequenced in a study of CD8 T cells in ankylosing spondylitis. One entry per CDR3 protein, called by TCRdb with MiXCR from the 5' RACE reads. The sample has around 280,000 distinct CDR3 sequences, approximately 20% seen once. What was sequenced was blood, either unsorted or a sorted T cell fraction (not recorded which). The receptors were gathered from a male donor with ankylosing spondylitis or in good health (not recorded which).

In its sample, this clonotype was seen a few times. This chain joins TRBV14 and TRBJ2-7; a weak D match, TRBD2 (5 bases). The ends were cut back, 6 bases at V and 7 bases at J, with 22 bases in the middle. Germline V gene sequence: CDR1 SGHDN, CDR2 FVKESK. The CDR3 sequence is 15 residues long. The CDR3 reads CASSPRAGGAWEQYV. The DNA of the CDR3 is TGTGCCAGCAGTCCCCGGGCAGGAGGTGCGTGGGAGCAGTACGTC.

The V and J genes are TRBV11-2 and TRBJ1-4, with D hard to call. CDR1 and CDR2 (germline): SGHAT, FQNNGV. This CDR3 region has 18 residues. Trimming left V 5 bases short and J 2 bases short, with 21 bases between. This chain's CDR3 is CASSGVGLERQTNEKLFF. DNA of the CDR3: TGTGCCAGCAGCGGAGTAGGGTTAGAGCGGCAGACTAATGAAAAACTGTTTTTT.

This chain uses TRBV9 with TRBJ2-1; 8 bases match TRBD2. The CDR3 contains 16 residues. The ends lost 4 bases at V and 2 bases at J; junction bases unmatched: 8. CDR1 is SGDLS, CDR2 YYNGEE, per germline. This chain's CDR3 is CASSLTSDQTYNEQFF. DNA for the CDR3: TGTGCCAGCAGCTTGACTAGCGACCAGACCTACAATGAGCAGTTCTTC.

V gene TRBV20-1 combines with J gene TRBJ2-3, with D hard to call. The CDR3 extends over 15 amino acids. Germline lookup yields CDR1 DFQATT and CDR2 SNEGSKA (reference sequence). The ends were cut back, 3 bases at V and 6 bases at J, with 19 bases in the middle. CDR3 sequence (DNA): TGCAGTGCTAGGTCTTCTCCTACCGCCCCGGATACGCAGTATTTT. Translation: CSARSSPTAPDTQYF.

As regards this clonotype: Given a much more abundant clone one base away, this may be a read error. The chain has TRBV20-1 and TRBJ2-2; D call uncertain. Germline loops: CDR1 DFQATT, CDR2 SNEGSKA (reference sequence). V shed 6 bases and J shed 6 bases, with 17 bases lying between them. The CDR3 consists of 14 residues. This CDR3 reads CSAPPAGFAGELFF. The CDR3 region has the DNA TGCAGTGCCCCCCCCGCAGGATTCGCCGGGGAGCTGTTTTTT.

This chain links TRBV4-1 with TRBJ2-3; TRBD2 might be the D (5 bases). The CDR3 is 16 residues long. V lost 0 bases and J 4 bases, leaving 14 bases between the germline ends. Germline V lookup: CDR1 MGHRA, CDR2 YSYEKL. CDR3 in amino acids: CASSQDFGLRPDTQYF. The CDR3 coding sequence is TGCGCCAGCAGCCAAGATTTCGGACTGAGACCAGATACGCAGTATTTT.

This clonotype has just one count. It may be a read error: a sequence one base away is much more abundant. The V gene is TRBV28, the J gene TRBJ2-3, with 7 bases aligning to TRBD1. CDR1 MDHEN and CDR2 SYDVKM come from the germline V gene. The trim removed 7 bases at V and 4 bases at J, leaving 8 bases unmatched. CDR3 length equals 14 residues. In nucleotides, the CDR3 is TGTGCCAGCACCAGGACAGGAGACGCAGATACGCAGTATTTT. Its translation is CASTRTGDADTQYF. Full variable domain (rest looked up from reference TRBV28 and TRBJ2-3): DVKVTQSSRYLVKRTGEKVFLECVQDMDHENMFWYRQDPGLGLRLIYFSYDVKMKEKGDIPEGYSVSREKKERFSLILESASTNQTSMYLCASTRTGDADTQYFGPGTRLTVL.

V and J are TRBV10-3 and TRBJ2-1, with 7 bases lining up with TRBD2. The CDR3 consists of 13 residues. V gave up 7 bases and J gave up 5 bases; unmatched junction bases: 5. Per the germline V gene, CDR1 is ENHRY and CDR2 is SYGVKD. For the CDR3, the DNA is TGTGCCATCACTAAGCGGGGTCACAATGAGCAGTTCTTC. It yields the protein CAITKRGHNEQFF.

This clonotype was found a few times. The rearrangement joins TRBV10-2 to TRBJ2-2, with TRBD2 matching 10 bases. Trimming removed 5 bases from V and 7 bases from J; junction bases left unmatched: 16. From germline, CDR1 is WSHSY and CDR2 SAAADI. The CDR3 is 18 amino acids. CDR3 DNA sequence: TGCGCCAGCAGTAACCCTCGTATAGCGGGAGGACTTGGCGGGGAGCTGTTTTTT. Its protein is CASSNPRIAGGLGGELFF.

The table lists this clonotype with many counts. J is TRBJ1-2 and V is TRBV20-1, with a possible D match to TRBD1 (6 bases). Germline V lookup: CDR1 DFQATT, CDR2 SNEGSKA (reference sequence). V lost 3 bases, J lost 4 bases, and 15 bases lay in between. CDR3 size: 14 residues. CDR3 residues: CSASAGQTIYGYTF. For the CDR3, the DNA is TGCAGTGCTAGTGCCGGACAGACAATCTATGGCTACACCTTC.

J is TRBJ2-3 and V is TRBV10-3; possible D gene TRBD1, 6 bases. Germline CDR1 is ENHRY and CDR2 is SYGVKD. Trimming took 2 bases from V and 2 from J, leaving 8 bases between them. The CDR3 consists of 14 residues. CDR3 sequence (DNA): TGTGCCATCAGTGAGGGGGGCATCACAGATACGCAGTATTTT. Translated, it gives CAISEGGITDTQYF.

The rearrangement uses TRBV11-2 and TRBJ2-3; no firm D call. Germline V gene sequence: CDR1 SGHAT, CDR2 FQNNGV. V was trimmed by 5 bases and J by 2 bases, leaving 5 bases between them. This CDR3 is built from 12 residues. CDR3 in DNA: TGTGCCAGCAGCGAGACCACAGATACGCAGTATTTT. Protein: CASSETTDTQYF.

CDR3 region: CASSVTSGVLYEQYV. The CDR3 DNA is TGTGCCAGCAGTGTGACTAGCGGGGTCCTCTACGAGCAGTACGTC. This sequence joins TRBV6-1 and TRBJ2-7; 11 bases align to TRBD2. The CDR3 length is 15 residues. With V trimmed by 4 bases and J by 3 bases, 5 bases remained unmatched. Germline assignment: CDR1 MNHNS and CDR2 SASEGT.

There are a few counts of this clonotype. The CDR3 spells CASSPRGQGSGYTF. The CDR3 DNA reads TGTGCCAGCAGTCCCCGGGGACAGGGTAGTGGCTACACCTTC. The gene calls are TRBV12-3 or TRBV12-4 and TRBJ1-2; 9 nucleotides line up with TRBD1. The CDR3 is 14 residues long. Trimming at V came to 5 bases and at J to 7 bases, leaving 8 bases not matched to a gene.

With regard to this clonotype: At one end, the junction sequence differs from germline, possibly due to a read error. This chain uses TRBV14 with TRBJ2-1; possibly TRBD2 for D (5 bases). The length of the CDR3 is 16 residues. Germline CDR1 reads SGHDN; CDR2 reads FVKESK. CDR3 sequence (DNA): TGTGTCAGCAGCCAAGATGTTCTGAGCGGCTACAATGAGCAGTTCTTC. Its translation: CVSSQDVLSGYNEQFF.

This clonotype was detected once. J is TRBJ2-2 and V is TRBV10-3; D is uncertain. The CDR3 loop spans 13 amino acids. The V end was cut by 3 bases, the J end by 9 bases, with 11 bases between. Germline-derived CDR1 and CDR2 are ENHRY and SYGVKD. The CDR3 protein is CAISDQVPRELFF. CDR3 nucleotide sequence: TGTGCCATCAGTGACCAGGTTCCGAGGGAGCTGTTTTTT.

The genes are TRBV29-1 and TRBJ2-4; the match to TRBD1 covers 7 bases. V lost 2 bases, J lost 1 base, and 11 bases stayed unmatched. This CDR3 has 17 residues. Germline lookup yields CDR1 SQVTM and CDR2 ANQGSEA. DNA of the CDR3: TGCAGCGTTGAATCCCCCCCTGGACAGGCCGCCAAAAACATTCAGTACTTC. It encodes CSVESPPGQAAKNIQYF.